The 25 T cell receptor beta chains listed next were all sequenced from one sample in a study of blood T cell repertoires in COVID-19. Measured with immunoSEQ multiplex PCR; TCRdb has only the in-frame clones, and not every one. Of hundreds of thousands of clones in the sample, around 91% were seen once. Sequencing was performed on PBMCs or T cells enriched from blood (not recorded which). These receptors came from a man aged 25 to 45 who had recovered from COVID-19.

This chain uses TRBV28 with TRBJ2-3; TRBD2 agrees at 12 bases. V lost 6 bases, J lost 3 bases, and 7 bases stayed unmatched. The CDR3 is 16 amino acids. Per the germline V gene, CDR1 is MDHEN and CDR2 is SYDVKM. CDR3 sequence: CASRPSGRAWTDTQYF. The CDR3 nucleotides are TGTGCCAGCAGGCCTAGCGGGAGGGCCTGGACAGATACGCAGTATTTT.

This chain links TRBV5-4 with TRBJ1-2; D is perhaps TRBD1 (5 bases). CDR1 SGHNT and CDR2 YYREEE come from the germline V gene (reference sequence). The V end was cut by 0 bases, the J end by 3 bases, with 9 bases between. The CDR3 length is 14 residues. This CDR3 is CASSLGTTDYGYTF. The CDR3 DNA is TGTGCCAGCAGCTTGGGGACAACGGACTATGGCTACACCTTC.

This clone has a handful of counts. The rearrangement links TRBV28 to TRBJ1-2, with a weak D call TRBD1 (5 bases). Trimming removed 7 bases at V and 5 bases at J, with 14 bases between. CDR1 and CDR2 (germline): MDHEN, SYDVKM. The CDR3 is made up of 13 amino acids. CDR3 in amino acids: CASKQMGGYGYTF. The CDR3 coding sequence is TGTGCCAGCAAACAGATGGGGGGATATGGCTACACCTTC.

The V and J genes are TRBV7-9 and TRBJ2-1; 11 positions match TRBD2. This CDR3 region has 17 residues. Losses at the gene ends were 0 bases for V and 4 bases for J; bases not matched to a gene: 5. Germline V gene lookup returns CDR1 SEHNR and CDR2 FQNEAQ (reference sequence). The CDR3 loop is CASSLALTSGEYNEQFF. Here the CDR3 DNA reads TGTGCCAGCAGCTTAGCGCTGACTAGCGGGGAATACAATGAGCAGTTCTTC.

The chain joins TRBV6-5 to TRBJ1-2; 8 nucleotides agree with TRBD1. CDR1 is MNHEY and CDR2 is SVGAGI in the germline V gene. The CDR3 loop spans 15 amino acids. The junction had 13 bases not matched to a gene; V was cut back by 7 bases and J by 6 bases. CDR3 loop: CASTRHGRGLDGYTF. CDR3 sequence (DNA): TGTGCCAGCACTAGACATGGCAGGGGGCTTGATGGCTACACCTTC.

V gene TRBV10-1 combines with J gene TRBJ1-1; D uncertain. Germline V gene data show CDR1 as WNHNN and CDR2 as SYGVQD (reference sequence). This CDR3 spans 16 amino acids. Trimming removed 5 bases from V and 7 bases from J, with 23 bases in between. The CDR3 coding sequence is TGCGCCAGCAGTCCCAGCGTGGGGAGCGCAAGTAATGAAGCTTTCTTT. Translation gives CASSPSVGSASNEAFF.

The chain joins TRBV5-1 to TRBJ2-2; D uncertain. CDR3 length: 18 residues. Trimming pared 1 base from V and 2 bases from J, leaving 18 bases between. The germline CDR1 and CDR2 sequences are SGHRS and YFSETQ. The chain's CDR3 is CASSLKSDHRANTGELFF. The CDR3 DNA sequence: TGCGCCAGCAGCTTGAAATCCGATCATAGAGCCAACACCGGGGAGCTGTTTTTT.

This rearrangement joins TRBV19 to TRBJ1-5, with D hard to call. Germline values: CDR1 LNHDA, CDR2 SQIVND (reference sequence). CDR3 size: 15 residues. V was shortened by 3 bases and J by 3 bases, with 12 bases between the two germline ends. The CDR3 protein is CASSIPSGFNQPQHF. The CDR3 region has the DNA TGTGCCAGTAGTATTCCTTCAGGCTTCAATCAGCCCCAGCATTTT.

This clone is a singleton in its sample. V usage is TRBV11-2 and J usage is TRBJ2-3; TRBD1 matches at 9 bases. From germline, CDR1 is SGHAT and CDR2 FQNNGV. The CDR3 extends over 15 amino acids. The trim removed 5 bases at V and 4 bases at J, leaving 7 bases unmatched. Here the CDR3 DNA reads TGTGCCAGCAGCACCAACACAGGGGGCGCAGATACGCAGTATTTT. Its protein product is CASSTNTGGADTQYF.

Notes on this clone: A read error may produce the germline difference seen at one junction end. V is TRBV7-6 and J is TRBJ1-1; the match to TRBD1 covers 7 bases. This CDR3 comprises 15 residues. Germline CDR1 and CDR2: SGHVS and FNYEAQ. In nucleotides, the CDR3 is TGTGCCAGCAGCTTAGACGTCAGGGGGAACGCTGAAGCTTTCTTT. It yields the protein CASSLDVRGNAEAFF.

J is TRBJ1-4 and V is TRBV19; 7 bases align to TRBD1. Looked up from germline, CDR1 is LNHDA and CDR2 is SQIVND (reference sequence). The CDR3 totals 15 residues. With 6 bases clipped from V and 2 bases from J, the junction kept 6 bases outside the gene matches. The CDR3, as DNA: TGTGCCAGTAGAAAGACAGGGAGCACTAATGAAAAACTGTTTTTT. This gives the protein CASRKTGSTNEKLFF.

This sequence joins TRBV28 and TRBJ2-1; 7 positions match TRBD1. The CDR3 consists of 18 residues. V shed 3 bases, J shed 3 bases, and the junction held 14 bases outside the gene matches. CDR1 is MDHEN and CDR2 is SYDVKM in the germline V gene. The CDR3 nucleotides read TGTGCCAGCAGTTTTTGGTTGTCGAAGGGACAGAACTACAATGAGCAGTTCTTC. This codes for CASSFWLSKGQNYNEQFF.

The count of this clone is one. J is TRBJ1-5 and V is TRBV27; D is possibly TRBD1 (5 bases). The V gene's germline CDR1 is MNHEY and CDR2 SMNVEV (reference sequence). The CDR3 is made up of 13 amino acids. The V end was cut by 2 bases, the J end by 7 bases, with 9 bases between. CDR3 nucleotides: TGTGCCAGCAGTTTAAGGCAGGGACAGCCCCAGCATTTT. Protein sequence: CASSLRQGQPQHF.

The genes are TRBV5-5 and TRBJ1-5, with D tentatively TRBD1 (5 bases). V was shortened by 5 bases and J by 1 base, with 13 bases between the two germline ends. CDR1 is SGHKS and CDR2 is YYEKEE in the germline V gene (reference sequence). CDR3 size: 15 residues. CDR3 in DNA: TGTGCCAGCAGACAACAGGAGGGAAGCAATCAGCCCCAGCATTTT. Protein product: CASRQQEGSNQPQHF.

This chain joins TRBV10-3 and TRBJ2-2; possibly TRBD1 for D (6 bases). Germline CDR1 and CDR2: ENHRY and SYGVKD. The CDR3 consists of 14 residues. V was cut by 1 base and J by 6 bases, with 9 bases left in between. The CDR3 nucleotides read TGTGCCATCAGTGAGTTATGGACAGCCGGGGAGCTGTTTTTT. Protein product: CAISELWTAGELFF.

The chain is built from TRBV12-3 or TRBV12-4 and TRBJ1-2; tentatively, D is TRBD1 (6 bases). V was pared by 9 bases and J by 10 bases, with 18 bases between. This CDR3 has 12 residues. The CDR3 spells CASQTRGGAYTF. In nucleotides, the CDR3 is TGTGCCAGTCAAACGAGAGGGGGAGCCTACACCTTC.

The CDR3 bases are TGTGCCAGTAGTCCGGGGCAGGGGAGCACAGATACGCAGTATTTT. Amino acids: CASSPGQGSTDTQYF. The chain employs TRBV19 and TRBJ2-3, with D tentatively TRBD1 (6 bases). The CDR3 sequence is 15 residues long. V was pared by 5 bases and J by 0 bases, with 12 bases between. The germline gives CDR1 LNHDA, CDR2 SQIVND (reference sequence).

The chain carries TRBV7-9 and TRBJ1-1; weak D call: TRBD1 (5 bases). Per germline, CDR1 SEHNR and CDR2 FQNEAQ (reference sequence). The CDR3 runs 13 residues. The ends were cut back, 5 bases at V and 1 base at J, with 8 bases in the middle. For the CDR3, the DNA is TGTGCCAGCAGCCGTCAGGGGAACACTGAAGCTTTCTTT. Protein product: CASSRQGNTEAFF. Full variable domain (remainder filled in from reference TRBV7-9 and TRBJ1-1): DTGVSQNPRHKITKRGQNVTFRCDPISEHNRLYWYRQTLGQGPEFLTYFQNEAQLEKSRLLSDRFSAERPKGSFSTLEIQRTEQGDSAMYLCASSRQGNTEAFFGQGTRLTVV.

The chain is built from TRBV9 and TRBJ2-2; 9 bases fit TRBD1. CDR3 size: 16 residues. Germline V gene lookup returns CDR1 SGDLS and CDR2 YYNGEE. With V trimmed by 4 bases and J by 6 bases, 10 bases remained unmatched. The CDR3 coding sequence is TGTGCCAGCAGCACACATCCGGGACAGGGATCCGGGGAGCTGTTTTTT. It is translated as CASSTHPGQGSGELFF. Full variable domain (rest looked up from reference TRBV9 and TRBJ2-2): DSGVTQTPKHLITATGQRVTLRCSPRSGDLSVYWYQQSLDQGLQFLIQYYNGEERAKGNILERFSAQQFPDLHSELNLSSLELGDSALYFCASSTHPGQGSGELFFGEGSRLTVL.

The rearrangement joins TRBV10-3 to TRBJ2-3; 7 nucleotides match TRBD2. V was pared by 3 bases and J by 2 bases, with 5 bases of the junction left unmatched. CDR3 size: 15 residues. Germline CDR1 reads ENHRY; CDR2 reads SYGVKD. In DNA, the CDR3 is TGTGCCATCAGTGAACCCAGCGGGATCACAGATACGCAGTATTTT. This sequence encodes CAISEPSGITDTQYF.

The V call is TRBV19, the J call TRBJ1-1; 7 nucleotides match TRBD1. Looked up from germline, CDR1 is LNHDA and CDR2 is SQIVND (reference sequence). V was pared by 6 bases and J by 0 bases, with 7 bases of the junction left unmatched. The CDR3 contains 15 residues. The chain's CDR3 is CASRTGQIMNTEAFF. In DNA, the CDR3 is TGTGCCAGTAGAACGGGACAGATCATGAACACTGAAGCTTTCTTT.

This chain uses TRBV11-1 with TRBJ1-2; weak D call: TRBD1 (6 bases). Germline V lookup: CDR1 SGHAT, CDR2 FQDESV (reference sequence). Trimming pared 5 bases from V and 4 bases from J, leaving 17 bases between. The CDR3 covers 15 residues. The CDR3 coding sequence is TGTGCCAGCAGCGCCGGGACACCCCCTAGCTATGGCTACACCTTC. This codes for CASSAGTPPSYGYTF. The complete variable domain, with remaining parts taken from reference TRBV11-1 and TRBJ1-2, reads EAEVAQSPRYKITEKSQAVAFWCDPISGHATLYWYRQILGQGPELLVQFQDESVVDDSQLPKDRFSAERLKGVDSTLKIQPAELGDSAMYLCASSAGTPPSYGYTFGSGTRLTVV.

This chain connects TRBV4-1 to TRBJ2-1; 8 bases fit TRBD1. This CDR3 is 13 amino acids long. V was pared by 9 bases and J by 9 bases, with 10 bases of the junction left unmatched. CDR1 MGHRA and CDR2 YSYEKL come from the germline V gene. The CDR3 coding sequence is TGCGCCAGAGAGGAATGGACAGGGCCTGAGCAGTTCTTC. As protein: CAREEWTGPEQFF.

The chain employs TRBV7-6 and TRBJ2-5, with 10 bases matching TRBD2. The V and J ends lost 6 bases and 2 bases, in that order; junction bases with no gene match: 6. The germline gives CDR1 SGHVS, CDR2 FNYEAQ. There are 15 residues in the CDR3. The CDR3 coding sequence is TGTGCCAGCAGTCAGCTTAGCGGGGGGCAAGAGACCCAGTACTTC. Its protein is CASSQLSGGQETQYF.

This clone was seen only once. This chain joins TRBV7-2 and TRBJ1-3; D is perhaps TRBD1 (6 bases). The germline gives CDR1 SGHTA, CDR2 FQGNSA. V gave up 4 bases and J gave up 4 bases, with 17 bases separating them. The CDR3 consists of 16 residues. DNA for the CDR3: TGTGCCAGCAGCTCGCGGGGGGGCTTTACAGGAAACACCATATATTTT. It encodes CASSSRGGFTGNTIYF.